This T cell receptor beta chain appears in the sequencing data of a study of blood T cell repertoires in COVID-19. TCRdb's copy holds only in-frame clones and misses some; the assay was immunoSEQ multiplex PCR. The sample yields under 300,000 clones, around four fifths seen once. Germline CDR1 is KGHDR and CDR2 is SFDVKD. The V and J ends lost 4 bases and 8 bases, in that order; junction bases with no gene match: 4. The CDR3 has 14 residues. This TCR was recovered from a woman aged 55-75 years with active or convalescent COVID-19. Sequences were obtained from peripheral blood. The gene calls are TRBV24-1 and TRBJ2-1; 10 nucleotides match TRBD1. CDR3: CATSETGGIDEQFF. Written as DNA, the CDR3 is TGTGCCACCAGTGAGACAGGGGGCATCGATGAGCAGTTCTTC.